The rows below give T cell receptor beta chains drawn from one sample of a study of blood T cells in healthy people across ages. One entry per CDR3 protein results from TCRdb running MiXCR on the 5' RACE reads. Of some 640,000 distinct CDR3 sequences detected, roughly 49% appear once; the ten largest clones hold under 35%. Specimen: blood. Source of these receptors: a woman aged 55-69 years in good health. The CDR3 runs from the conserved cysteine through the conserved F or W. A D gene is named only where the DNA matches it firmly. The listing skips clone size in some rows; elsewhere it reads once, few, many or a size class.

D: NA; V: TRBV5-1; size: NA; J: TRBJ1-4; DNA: TGCGCCAGCACCCAAACCGGGCGACCAAATGAAAAACTGTTTTTT; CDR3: CASTQTGRPNEKLFF
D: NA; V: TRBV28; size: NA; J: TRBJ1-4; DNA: TGTGCCAGCAGCCTCCGGGGGGCTAGTGAAAAACTGTTTTTT; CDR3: CASSLRGASEKLFF
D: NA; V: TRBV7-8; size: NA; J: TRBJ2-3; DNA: TGTGCCAGCAGCTTAGACCCTAGCGCTTTAGATACGCAGTATTTT; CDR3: CASSLDPSALDTQYF
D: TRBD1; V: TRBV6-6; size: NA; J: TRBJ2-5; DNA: TGTGCCAGCAGTGATCCGGGACAGGGGGCAGAGACCCAGTACTTC; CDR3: CASSDPGQGAETQYF
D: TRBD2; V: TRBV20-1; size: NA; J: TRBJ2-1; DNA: TGCAGTGCCGAAGATAGCGGGAATGAGCAGTTCTTC; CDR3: CSAEDSGNEQFF
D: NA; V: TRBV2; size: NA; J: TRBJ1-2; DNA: TGTGCCAGCAGTGCCCTATCGGGGCCGTATGGCTACACCTTC; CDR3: CASSALSGPYGYTF
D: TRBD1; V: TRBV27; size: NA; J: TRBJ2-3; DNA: TGTGCCAGCAGTCCCGAAGGGACAGGGAAAAGCACAGATACGCAGTATTTT; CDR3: CASSPEGTGKSTDTQYF
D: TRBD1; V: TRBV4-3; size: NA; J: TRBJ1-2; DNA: TGCGCCAGCAGCCTCTCGGACAGGGGTGACTATGGCTACACCTTC; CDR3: CASSLSDRGDYGYTF
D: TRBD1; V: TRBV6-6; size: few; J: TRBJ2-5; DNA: TGTGCCAGCAGTTATGGACAGGGTATCGGTGAGCAGTACTTC; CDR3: CASSYGQGIGEQYF
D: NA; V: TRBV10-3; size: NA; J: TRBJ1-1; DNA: TGTGCCATCAGTGGGGGGGGCGCGTCCACTGAAGCTTTCTTT; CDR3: CAISGGGASTEAFF
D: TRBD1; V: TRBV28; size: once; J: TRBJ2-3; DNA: TGTGCCAGCAGCCCCCCTCAGGGGGCAGGAGATACGCAGTATTTT; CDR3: CASSPPQGAGDTQYF
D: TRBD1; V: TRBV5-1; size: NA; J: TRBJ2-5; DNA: TGCGCCAGCGGCTACAGGGGGCCAATGGAGACCCAGTACTTC; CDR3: CASGYRGPMETQYF
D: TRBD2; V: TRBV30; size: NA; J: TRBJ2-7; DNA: TGTGCCTGGAATGGGCGGGAGCTAATCTACGAGCAGTACTTC; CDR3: CAWNGRELIYEQYF
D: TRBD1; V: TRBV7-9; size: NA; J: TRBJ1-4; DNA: TGTGCCAGCAGCCCTGGACAGGGGAAGACTGAAAAACTGTTTTTT; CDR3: CASSPGQGKTEKLFF
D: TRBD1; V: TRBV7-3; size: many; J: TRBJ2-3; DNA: TGTGCCAGCAGCTTTCCGGGACAGAATACGCAGTATTTT; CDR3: CASSFPGQNTQYF
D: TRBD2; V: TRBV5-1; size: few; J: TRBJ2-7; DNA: TGCGCCAGCAGCTTGGGACTAGCGGAGTCCTACGAGCAGTACTTC; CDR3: CASSLGLAESYEQYF
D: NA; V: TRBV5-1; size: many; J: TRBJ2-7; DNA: TGCGCCAGCAGCCCGCCGGGAACCGGCTACGAGCAGTACTTC; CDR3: CASSPPGTGYEQYF
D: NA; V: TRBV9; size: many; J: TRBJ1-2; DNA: TGTGCCAGCAGCGTAGGCCCCCAGACACCGCTCGGCTACACCTTC; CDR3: CASSVGPQTPLGYTF
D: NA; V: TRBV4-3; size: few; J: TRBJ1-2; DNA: TGCGCCAGCAGCCAAGAGAAAGGCTATGGCTACACCTTC; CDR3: CASSQEKGYGYTF
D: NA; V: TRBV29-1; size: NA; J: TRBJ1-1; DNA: TGCAGCGTTGGGGCAGGGATGAACACTGAAGCTTTCTTT; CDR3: CSVGAGMNTEAFF
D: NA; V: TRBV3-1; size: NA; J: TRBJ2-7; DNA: TGTGCCAGCAGTCTCCGACAGGACTACAAGCAGTACTTC; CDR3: CASSLRQDYKQYF
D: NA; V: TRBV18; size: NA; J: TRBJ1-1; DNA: TGTGCCAGCTCACCAGGGATGGAGGGAGAAGCTTTCTTT; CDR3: CASSPGMEGEAFF
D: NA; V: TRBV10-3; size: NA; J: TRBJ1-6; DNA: TGTGCCAGCAGGGACGGAAATTCACCCCTCCACTTT; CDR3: CASRDGNSPLHF
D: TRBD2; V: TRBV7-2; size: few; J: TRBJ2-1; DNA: TGTGCCAGCAGCCTACCGACTAGCGGGAGTTCCTACAATGAGCAGTTCTTC; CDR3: CASSLPTSGSSYNEQFF
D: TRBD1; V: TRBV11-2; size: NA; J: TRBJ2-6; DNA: TGTGCCAGTCCCGACAGGGGGAGGGCCAACGTCCTGACTTTC; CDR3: CASPDRGRANVLTF
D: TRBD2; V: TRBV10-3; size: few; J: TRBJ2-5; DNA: TGTGCCATCAGTCGACAACCCTTACTAGCGGGAGGGTCGGAGACCCAGTACTTC; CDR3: CAISRQPLLAGGSETQYF
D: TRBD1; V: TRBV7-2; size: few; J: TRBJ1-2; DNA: TGTGCCAGCAGCTTAGCCGACAGGGGGCGAGGCTACACCTTC; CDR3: CASSLADRGRGYTF
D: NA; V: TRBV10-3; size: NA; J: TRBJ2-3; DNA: TGTGCCATCAGGGATACAGGAGGCGAACGCGCAGATACGCAGTATTTT; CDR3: CAIRDTGGERADTQYF
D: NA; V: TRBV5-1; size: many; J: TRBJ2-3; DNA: TGTGCCAGCAGCCCCGGGCCGAGCACAGATACGCAGTATTTT; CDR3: CASSPGPSTDTQYF
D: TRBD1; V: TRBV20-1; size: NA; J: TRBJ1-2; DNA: TGCAGTGCTATGCCGGGACAGGGGATCTATGGCTACACCTTC; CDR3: CSAMPGQGIYGYTF
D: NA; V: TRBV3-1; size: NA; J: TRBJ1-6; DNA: TGTGCCAGCAGCCTTATAACAGGGATAGGCAAGTCACCCCTCCACTTT; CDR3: CASSLITGIGKSPLHF
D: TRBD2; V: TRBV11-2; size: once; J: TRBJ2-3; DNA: TGTGCCAGCAGCTTAGTGGCTAGCGGGAGGAGTGGTACGCAGTATTTT; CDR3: CASSLVASGRSGTQYF
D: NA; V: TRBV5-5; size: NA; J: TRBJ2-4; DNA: TGTGCCAGCAGCTTGCTGGGGCAGGACATTCAGTACTTC; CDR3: CASSLLGQDIQYF
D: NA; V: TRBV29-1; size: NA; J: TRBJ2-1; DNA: TGCAGCGTTGTAGGCGATAGCTCCTACAATGAGCAGTTCTTC; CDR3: CSVVGDSSYNEQFF
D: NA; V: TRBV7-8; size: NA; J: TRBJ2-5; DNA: TGTGCCAGCGGGGGGGCGGTAGAGACCCAGTACTTC; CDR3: CASGGAVETQYF
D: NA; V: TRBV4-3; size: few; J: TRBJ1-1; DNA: TGCGCCAGCAGCCAAGATCTGGGGTCGAGCCAGAACACTGAAGCTTTCTTT; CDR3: CASSQDLGSSQNTEAFF
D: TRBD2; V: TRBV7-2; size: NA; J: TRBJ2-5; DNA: TGTGCCAGCAGCCCTTCGGGGACTAGCGGGTACCAAGAGACCCAGTACTTC; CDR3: CASSPSGTSGYQETQYF
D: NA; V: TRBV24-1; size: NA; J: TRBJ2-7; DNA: TGTGCCACCAGTGATTGGAGCTCCTACGAGCAGTACTTC; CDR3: CATSDWSSYEQYF
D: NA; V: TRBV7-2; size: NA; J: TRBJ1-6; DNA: TGTGCCAGCAGCTTCGAAACCGGGACTTCACCCCTCCACTTT; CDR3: CASSFETGTSPLHF
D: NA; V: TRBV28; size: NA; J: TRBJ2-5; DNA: TGTGCCACCCAAAGCGGACCCCGGGAGACCCAGTACTTC; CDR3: CATQSGPRETQYF
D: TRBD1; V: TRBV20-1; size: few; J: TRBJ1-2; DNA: TGCAGTGCTACCCAGACAGGGGGAATGGGCTATGGCTACACCTTC; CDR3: CSATQTGGMGYGYTF
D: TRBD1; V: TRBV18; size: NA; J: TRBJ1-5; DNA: TGTGCCAGCCCACCCGACAGGGGCGGCAATCAGCCCCAGCATTTT; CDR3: CASPPDRGGNQPQHF
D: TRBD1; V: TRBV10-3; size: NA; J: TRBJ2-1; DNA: TGTGCAGCATCGGGGACAGGGCCTGACCACCAGCAGTTCTTC; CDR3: CAASGTGPDHQQFF
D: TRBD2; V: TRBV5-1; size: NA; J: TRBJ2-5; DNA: TGCGCCAGCGTTCGGGGGGAAGGAGAGACCCAGTACTTC; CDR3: CASVRGEGETQYF
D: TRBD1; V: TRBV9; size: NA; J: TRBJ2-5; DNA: TGTGCCAGCAGCGCCGGGACAGAGGAAGAGACCCAGTACTTC; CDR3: CASSAGTEEETQYF
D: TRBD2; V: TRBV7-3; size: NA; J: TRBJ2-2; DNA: TGTGCCAGCAGCTTAAGTCCAACCCTAGCGGGATCCGGGGAGCTGTTTTTT; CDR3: CASSLSPTLAGSGELFF
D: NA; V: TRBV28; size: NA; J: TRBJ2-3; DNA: TGTGCCAGCAGTTTGTGGGGTGACCAGCCCCAGTATTTT; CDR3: CASSLWGDQPQYF
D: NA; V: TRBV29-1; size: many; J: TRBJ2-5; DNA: TGCAGCGTTGGGCCAGCCCAAGAGACCCAGTACTTC; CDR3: CSVGPAQETQYF
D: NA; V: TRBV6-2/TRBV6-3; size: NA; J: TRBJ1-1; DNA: TGTGCCAGCAGGCGGGCGGACACTGAAGCTTTCTTT; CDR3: CASRRADTEAFF
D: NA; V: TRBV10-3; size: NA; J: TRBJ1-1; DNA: TGTGCCATCAGCCTGGAAAGGAACACTGAAGCTTTCTTT; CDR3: CAISLERNTEAFF
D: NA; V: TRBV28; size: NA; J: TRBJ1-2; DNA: TGTGCCAGCAGTCCCATCAGCTATGGCTACACCTTC; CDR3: CASSPISYGYTF
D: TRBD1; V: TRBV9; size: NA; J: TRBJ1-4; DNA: TGTGCCAGCAGCGTAGGTTTAATTGGGACAGATGACAAAAAACTGTTTTTT; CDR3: CASSVGLIGTDDKKLFF